The clone carrying this TCR beta chain was observed a single time. Its antigen remains unidentified. While unrecorded immune exposures were likely, the donors were nominally healthy when sampled. The PCR used 60 Vbeta and 13 Jbeta primers. Assay used: immunoSEQ multiplex PCR; TCRdb lists only in-frame clones, some missing. This table holds 250,000 to 350,000 clones, approximately 90% found once. This sample was taken from a study of cytomegalovirus exposure and HLA in healthy donors. In the study overall: An early data release held some 89 million unique TCRs from HLA-typed donors. Whole-study results and caveats: The listing of fewer than 200 TCR beta chains classed them as cytomegalovirus-associated.

The CDR3 extends over 16 amino acids. With 3 bases removed from V and 2 bases from J, the gap between germline ends came to 17 bases. Per germline, CDR1 SGDLS and CDR2 YYNGEE. Sample: PBMCs. The sequence derives from a middle-aged man in good health and CMV-seropositive. The V call is TRBV9, the J call TRBJ2-5, with D maybe TRBD2 (6 bases). CDR3 sequence reads: CASSELGLGRQETQYF. The CDR3 DNA reads as TGTGCCAGCAGCGAACTGGGACTGGGGCGTCAAGAGACCCAGTACTTC.